Each of the 27 T cell receptor beta chains below was sequenced from the same sample in a study of T cell repertoires in cytomegalovirus infection. No antigens are known for them. MiXCR, run by TCRdb on the reads, gives a single entry per CDR3 protein. The sample lists about 770,000 distinct CDR3 sequences, roughly 28% occurring once. The source was cultured CD8+ T cells from PBMCs, collected from culture after CMV antigen stimulation. The receptors were sampled from a human donor in good health (CMV status not recorded). Some clones in this sample may be carry-over from other donors' samples.

The chain carries TRBV4-1 and TRBJ2-2; D perhaps matches TRBD1 (6 bases). This CDR3 spans 15 amino acids. Trimming shortened V by 0 bases and J by 3 bases, and 8 bases separated the two germline ends. Per the germline V gene, CDR1 is MGHRA and CDR2 is YSYEKL. The CDR3, as DNA: TGCGCCAGCAGCCAAGATGAGGGGGACACCGGGGAGCTGTTTTTT. Its protein is CASSQDEGDTGELFF.

V gene TRBV19 combines with J gene TRBJ2-1; TRBD1 aligns across 7 bases. Germline assignment: CDR1 LNHDA and CDR2 SQIVND (reference sequence). Losses at the gene ends were 3 bases for V and 9 bases for J; bases not matched to a gene: 5. There are 13 residues in the CDR3. CDR3 sequence (DNA): TGTGCCAGTAGTATGGAAACAGGGGTTGAGCAGTTCTTC. Its protein product is CASSMETGVEQFF.

The sample holds many counts of this clonotype. This sequence joins TRBV7-3 and TRBJ1-1; tentatively, D is TRBD1 (6 bases). CDR1 and CDR2 (germline): SGHTA, FQGTGA. The CDR3 is 15 amino acids. The V end lost 5 bases, the J end lost 3 bases, and 16 bases lay between the germline ends. The CDR3 loop reads CASSLRGGRDTEAFF. The CDR3 DNA sequence: TGTGCCAGCAGCCTAAGGGGGGGGAGGGACACTGAAGCTTTCTTT.

This sequence joins TRBV7-2 and TRBJ1-2; TRBD1 matches at 9 bases. CDR3 size: 16 residues. Looked up from germline, CDR1 is SGHTA and CDR2 is FQGNSA. Losses at the gene ends were 5 bases for V and 3 bases for J; bases not matched to a gene: 10. The CDR3 is CASSPPGTGWDYGYTF. The CDR3 DNA is TGTGCCAGCAGCCCCCCGGGGACAGGGTGGGACTATGGCTACACCTTC.

This clonotype was observed a handful of times. The chain has TRBV7-9 and TRBJ2-5; TRBD2 matches at 11 bases. The CDR3 has 15 residues. CDR1 is SEHNR and CDR2 is FQNEAQ in the germline V gene (reference sequence). Trimming removed 3 bases from V and 4 bases from J; junction bases left unmatched: 4. For the CDR3, the DNA is TGTGCCAGCAGCTTGATAGCGGGGGGGCGAGAGACCCAGTACTTC. The encoded protein is CASSLIAGGRETQYF.

The chain recombines TRBV6-2 or TRBV6-3 with TRBJ2-5; possibly TRBD1 or TRBD2 for D (5 bases each). Germline CDR1 MNHEY, CDR2 SVGEGT. This CDR3 is 15 amino acids long. Trimming cost V 7 bases and J 1 base, with 16 bases left between them. CDR3 DNA: TGTGCCAGCACCTCGGGTGGGGGTCGCCAAGAGACCCAGTACTTC. This sequence encodes CASTSGGGRQETQYF.

This clonotype was counted a few times. The V and J genes are TRBV20-1 and TRBJ1-2; D possibly corresponds to TRBD1 (5 bases). The CDR3 has 14 residues. The V gene's germline CDR1 is DFQATT and CDR2 SNEGSKA (reference sequence). Trimming cost V 3 bases and J 4 bases, with 15 bases left between them. The CDR3 here is CSASFRKTAYGYTF. The CDR3 DNA sequence: TGCAGTGCTAGTTTCCGCAAGACAGCCTATGGCTACACCTTC.

This clonotype was detected only a few times. The V and J genes are TRBV12-3 or TRBV12-4 and TRBJ1-1; D not resolved. The CDR3 has 10 amino acids. V was trimmed by 6 bases and J by 8 bases, leaving 7 bases between them. CDR3: CASSPIEAFF. In DNA form, the CDR3 reads TGTGCCAGCAGCCCCATCGAAGCTTTCTTT.

V gene TRBV7-9 combines with J gene TRBJ2-5; TRBD2 aligns across 8 bases. J lost 1 base, V lost 5 bases, and 6 bases had no gene match. The CDR3 length is 15 residues. Germline V gives CDR1 SEHNR, CDR2 FQNEAQ (reference sequence). The CDR3 reads CASSLPGLGQETQYF. Here the CDR3 DNA reads TGTGCCAGCAGCCTCCCGGGACTAGGCCAAGAGACCCAGTACTTC.

This clonotype was detected only a few times. J is TRBJ1-3 and V is TRBV7-6; possible D gene TRBD1, 6 bases. From germline, CDR1 is SGHVS and CDR2 FNYEAQ. This CDR3 is 17 amino acids long. V lost 3 bases and J lost 0, with 15 bases in between. In DNA form, the CDR3 reads TGTGCCAGCAGCTTGTACACCGACAGGATCTCTGGAAACACCATATATTTT. Its protein product is CASSLYTDRISGNTIYF.

In this sample, this clonotype turned up a few times. The rearrangement uses TRBV7-6 and TRBJ1-1; 7 bases fit TRBD1. The length of the CDR3 is 12 residues. Germline V gene sequence: CDR1 SGHVS, CDR2 FNYEAQ. CDR3 nucleotide sequence: TGTGCACAGGGGACTCTAACTAGTGAAGCTTTCTTT. Protein sequence: CAQGTLTSEAFF.

This clonotype is a singleton in its sample. The chain has TRBV7-6 and TRBJ1-5; D is uncertain. The germline V gene encodes CDR1 SGHVS and CDR2 FNYEAQ. V was cut by 1 base and J by 4 bases, with 14 bases left in between. This CDR3 contains 16 residues. The CDR3 sequence is CASSLGAGRTNQPQHF. The CDR3 nucleotides read TGTGCCAGCAGCTTAGGGGCGGGCAGGACTAATCAGCCCCAGCATTTT.

This clonotype has a count of ten or more. The gene calls are TRBV7-8 and TRBJ2-7; D ambiguous. This CDR3 has 14 residues. V lost 1 base and J 2 bases, leaving 9 bases between the germline ends. From germline, CDR1 is SGHVS and CDR2 FQNEAQ. The CDR3 DNA follows: TGTGCCAGCAGCTTAGAGGTCCCAGCCTACGAGCAGTACGTC. Its translation is CASSLEVPAYEQYV.

The sample holds many counts of this clonotype. The rearrangement links TRBV7-9 to TRBJ1-1, with a tentative D call TRBD1 (5 bases). Looked up from germline, CDR1 is SEHNR and CDR2 is FQNEAQ (reference sequence). This CDR3 has 15 residues. V was cut by 0 bases and J by 1 base, with 9 bases left in between. The CDR3 region has the DNA TGTGCCAGCAGCTTAGCCGCAGGGAAGAACACTGAAGCTTTCTTT. Its protein is CASSLAAGKNTEAFF.

This chain uses TRBV5-5 with TRBJ2-2, with 7 nucleotides matching TRBD2. The CDR3 spans 18 residues. V was clipped by 4 bases and J by 4 bases; unmatched bases: 16. From germline, CDR1 is SGHKS and CDR2 YYEKEE (reference sequence). DNA for the CDR3: TGTGCCAGCAGCCACCCATTGGAATCAGCGGGGACCACCGGGGAGCTGTTTTTT. Translating it yields CASSHPLESAGTTGELFF. Full variable domain (remainder filled in from reference TRBV5-5 and TRBJ2-2): DAGVTQSPTHLIKTRGQQVTLRCSPISGHKSVSWYQQVLGQGPQFIFQYYEKEERGRGNFPDRFSARQFPNYSSELNVNALLLGDSALYLCASSHPLESAGTTGELFFGEGSRLTVL.

Regarding this clonotype: An end of the junction does not agree with germline; a read error may underlie this. The J gene is TRBJ1-5, the V gene TRBV7-6; D is perhaps TRBD1 (6 bases). The CDR3 is made up of 15 amino acids. Germline V gene lookup returns CDR1 SGHVS and CDR2 FNYEAQ. CDR3 sequence reads: CASSLDGGAGQPRHF. The DNA of the CDR3 is TGTGCCAGCAGCTTAGATGGGGGGGCAGGTCAGCCCCGGCATTTT.

A word on this clonotype: Germline and junction disagree at one end, which may indicate a read error. The chain joins TRBV5-3 to TRBJ1-4; tentatively, D is TRBD1 (5 bases). TRBV5-3 is known as an ORF, though its function is uncertain. The CDR3 has 14 residues. This chain's CDR3 is CASSLRDSNEKLFF. The CDR3 DNA is TGTGCCAGCAGCTTGCGTGACAGTAATGAAAAACTGTTTTTT.

This chain joins TRBV6-5 and TRBJ1-5; D gene unclear. Trimming took 2 bases from V and 6 from J, leaving 8 bases between them. Per germline, CDR1 MNHEY and CDR2 SVGAGI. The length of the CDR3 is 13 residues. CDR3 coding DNA: TGTGCCAGCAGTTACAACCCTACTCAGCCCCAGCATTTT. Translating gives CASSYNPTQPQHF.

The sample holds a few counts of this clonotype. The chain has TRBV7-3 and TRBJ2-5, with D possibly TRBD1 on 6 matching bases. Per germline, CDR1 SGHTA and CDR2 FQGTGA. V was cut by 5 bases and J by 7 bases, with 17 bases left in between. There are 14 residues in the CDR3. The CDR3 bases are TGTGCCAGCAGCCCCTCTGGGGGCACAAGGACCCAGTACTTC. Protein: CASSPSGGTRTQYF.

V and J are TRBV25-1 and TRBJ1-1; D is undetermined. Germline CDR1 MGHDK, CDR2 SYGVNS. Trimming cost V 1 base and J 0 bases, with 9 bases left between them. This CDR3 has 15 amino acids. The CDR3 DNA sequence: TGTGCCAGCAGTGAATTCGCAGGAGTGAACACTGAAGCTTTCTTT. Translating gives CASSEFAGVNTEAFF.

In this sample, this clonotype turned up a few times. This chain connects TRBV19 to TRBJ1-1; D unresolved. Germline V gene sequence: CDR1 LNHDA, CDR2 SQIVND (reference sequence). The CDR3 sequence is 11 residues long. Trimming stripped 5 bases from V and 7 bases from J, with 8 bases between. The CDR3 is CASSPGDEAFF. CDR3 nucleotide sequence: TGTGCCAGTAGTCCGGGAGATGAAGCTTTCTTT.

This rearrangement joins TRBV4-3 to TRBJ2-2; D ambiguous. V was trimmed by 1 base and J by 8 bases, leaving 5 bases between them. The CDR3 is 12 residues long. The germline CDR1 and CDR2 sequences are LGHNA and YSLEER. The CDR3 is CASSQARGELFF. The CDR3 nucleotides are TGCGCCAGCAGCCAAGCAAGGGGGGAGCTGTTTTTT.

This chain connects TRBV18 to TRBJ2-7, with a tentative D call TRBD1 (5 bases). Trimming stripped 0 bases from V and 6 bases from J, with 9 bases between. The CDR3 extends over 13 amino acids. Per germline, CDR1 KGHSH and CDR2 LQKENI. Here the CDR3 DNA reads TGTGCCAGCTCACCACCGTGGGGCTCCGAGCAGTACGTC. Translation: CASSPPWGSEQYV.

The chain combines TRBV2 with TRBJ2-7, with 7 bases lining up with TRBD2. From germline, CDR1 is SNHLY and CDR2 FYNNEI. Trimming cost V 7 bases and J 0 bases; bases outside gene matches: 9. The CDR3 is made up of 15 amino acids. The CDR3 spells CASKRDYGSSYEQYF. The CDR3 DNA is TGTGCCAGCAAGAGGGACTACGGGAGCTCCTACGAGCAGTACTTC. Based on the CDR3 plus reference TRBV2 and TRBJ2-7, the full variable domain is EPEVTQTPSHQVTQMGQEVILRCVPISNHLYFYWYRQILGQKVEFLVSFYNNEISEKSEIFDDQFSVERPDGSNFTLKIRSTKLEDSAMYFCASKRDYGSSYEQYFGPGTRLTVT.

CDR3 in amino acids: CASSPGAGDLNTQYF. CDR3 DNA: TGTGCCAGTAGTCCAGGCGCGGGGGATCTGAATACGCAGTATTTT. The rearrangement uses TRBV19 and TRBJ2-3; TRBD2 matches at 7 bases. CDR3 length: 15 residues. The V gene's germline CDR1 is LNHDA and CDR2 SQIVND (reference sequence). Germline trimming cut 5 bases from V and 7 bases from J; bases unmatched to any gene: 12.

This clonotype was seen more than once but under ten times. The CDR3 loop reads CASSRDVDLAQHF. CDR3 in DNA: TGTGCCAGCAGTAGGGACGTAGACCTGGCCCAGCATTTT. This chain links TRBV12-3 or TRBV12-4 with TRBJ1-5; maybe TRBD1 (5 bases). The germline V and J ends were trimmed by 5 bases and 11 bases, with 16 bases remaining between them. CDR3 length: 13 residues.

The rearrangement links TRBV6-5 to TRBJ2-3; 9 bases line up with TRBD2. In germline, CDR1 is MNHEY, CDR2 SVGAGI. This CDR3 comprises 16 residues. J lost 4 bases, V lost 0 bases, and 5 bases had no gene match. In DNA, the CDR3 is TGTGCCAGCAGTTACTCGGGCGGGGGGGCCGCAGATACGCAGTATTTT. Encoded protein: CASSYSGGGAADTQYF.